This T cell receptor beta chain came from a study of cytomegalovirus exposure and HLA in healthy donors. V was clipped by 1 base and J by 4 bases; unmatched bases: 9. There are 16 residues in the CDR3. Looked up from germline, CDR1 is SQVTM and CDR2 is ANQGSEA. Study results and limitations: Reportedly, cytomegalovirus status was diagnosed with high sensitivity and specificity. CMV serostatus alone was available as immune exposure information. Later analysis associated a missense DCLRE1C variant with TCR beta V- and J-gene trimming.

Vbeta (60) and Jbeta (13) primers were used in the PCR. Sequencing used immunoSEQ multiplex PCR; TCRdb keeps in-frame clones, though not all of them. The repertoire holds tens of thousands of clones, with 73% as singletons. Concerning this clone: The antigen is unknown. The same CDR3 also results from other DNA sequences found in this sample.

This chain links TRBV29-1 with TRBJ2-1; 8 bases align to TRBD2. Sample: PBMCs. The source of this sequence is a man aged 45-60 years in good health and CMV-seronegative. The DNA of the CDR3 is TGCAGCGTTGAAGGTCCTACTAGCGGCACTTACAATGAGCAGTTCTTC. Translating it yields CSVEGPTSGTYNEQFF.